The 4 T cell receptor beta chains reported below all come from one sample, sequenced in a study of cytomegalovirus exposure and HLA in healthy donors. Both 60 Vbeta primers and 13 Jbeta primers went into the PCR. Only in-frame clones appear in the TCRdb table, and some are missing; sequencing was by immunoSEQ multiplex PCR. The sample contains over 100,000 clones, about 80% of which appear only once. The sequenced sample was PBMCs. These receptors all come from a woman aged 18-29 years in good health and CMV-seropositive.

The rearrangement joins TRBV19 to TRBJ2-2; 10 bases match TRBD2. With 7 bases clipped from V and 4 bases from J, the junction kept 9 bases outside the gene matches. The CDR3 totals 16 residues. In germline, CDR1 is LNHDA, CDR2 SQIVND (reference sequence). In nucleotides, the CDR3 is TGTGCCAGTATCCCTAGCGGGAGAATGGGCACCGGGGAGCTGTTTTTT. The encoded protein is CASIPSGRMGTGELFF.

This clone was seen a few times. The gene calls are TRBV28 and TRBJ1-1, with D possibly TRBD1 on 5 matching bases. Germline V gene lookup returns CDR1 MDHEN and CDR2 SYDVKM. The length of the CDR3 is 12 residues. V lost 2 bases and J lost 11, with 12 bases in between. CDR3 DNA sequence: TGTGCCAGCAGTTTAGTCGGGGGGTTGGCTTTCTTT. Encoded protein: CASSLVGGLAFF.

In this sample, this clone turned up once. V gene TRBV28 combines with J gene TRBJ1-1, with TRBD1 matching 9 bases. Losses at the gene ends were 7 bases for V and 5 bases for J; bases not matched to a gene: 8. Germline V CDR1 and CDR2: MDHEN, SYDVKM. The CDR3 runs to 14 residues. The CDR3 sequence: CASTTTGTGTEAFF. CDR3 DNA sequence: TGTGCCAGCACCACGACCGGGACAGGGACTGAAGCTTTCTTT. The full variable domain, with the rest looked up from reference TRBV28 and TRBJ1-1, is DVKVTQSSRYLVKRTGEKVFLECVQDMDHENMFWYRQDPGLGLRLIYFSYDVKMKEKGDIPEGYSVSREKKERFSLILESASTNQTSMYLCASTTTGTGTEAFFGQGTRLTVV.

The chain carries TRBV5-1 and TRBJ2-7; TRBD2 aligns across 12 bases. The germline V gene encodes CDR1 SGHRS and CDR2 YFSETQ. After removal of 5 bases from V and 3 bases from J, the junction contained 15 bases not matched to a gene. This CDR3 has 18 residues. Here the CDR3 reads CASSLRTSGEGQFYEQYF. CDR3 sequence (DNA): TGCGCCAGCAGTCTACGGACTAGCGGGGAGGGACAATTCTACGAGCAGTACTTC.